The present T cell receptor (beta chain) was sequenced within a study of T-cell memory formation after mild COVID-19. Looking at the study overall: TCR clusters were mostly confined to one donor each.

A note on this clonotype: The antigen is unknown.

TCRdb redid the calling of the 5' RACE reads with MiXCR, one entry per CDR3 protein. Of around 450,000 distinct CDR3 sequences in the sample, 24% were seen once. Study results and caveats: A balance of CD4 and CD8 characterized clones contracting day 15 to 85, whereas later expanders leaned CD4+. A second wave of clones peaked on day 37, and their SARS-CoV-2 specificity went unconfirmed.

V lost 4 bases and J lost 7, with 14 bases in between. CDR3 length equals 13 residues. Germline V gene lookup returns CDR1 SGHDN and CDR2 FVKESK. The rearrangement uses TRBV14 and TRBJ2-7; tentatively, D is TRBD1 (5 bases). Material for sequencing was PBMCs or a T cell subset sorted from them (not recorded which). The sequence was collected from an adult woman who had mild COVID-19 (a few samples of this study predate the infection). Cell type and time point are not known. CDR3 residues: CASSLPRGREQYF. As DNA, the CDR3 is TGTGCCAGCAGCCTCCCTAGGGGCCGAGAGCAGTACTTC.